Sequencing of this TCR beta chain was carried out in a study of naive and memory T cell subsets (dated by TCRdb to about 2017). About the full investigation: The study applied an open-source, UMI-based TCR alpha and beta sequencing pipeline to sorted naive and memory peripheral blood T cell subsets. IgG serology results and the functional CMV T cell responses were in complete agreement. RNA was DNase-treated and reverse transcribed with TCR constant-region primers, mostly using SuperScript III.

The germline V and J ends show losses of 1 base and 5 bases respectively, and no gene match explains 7 bases of the junction. The cysteine opens and the phenylalanine closes a CDR3 of 15 amino acids. This entry keeps only the CDR3 DNA: 45 bases, framed from base 1. The germline V gene sets CDR1 to SGHRS and CDR2 to YFSETQ. Comments on this clonotype: There is no known antigen for this receptor. Base qualities are not provided; no much larger clone lies one nucleotide away.

Beyond this particular receptor, the publication reports: A few larger clonotypes were present in naive repertoires, particularly the CD8 repertoires, and these clonotypes were possibly memory cells re-expressing CD45RA. A power law was followed by TCR abundance, with an exponent that differed between naive and memory subsets but was consistent across the three individuals. RNA-based TCR counts may be affected by expression changes linked to T cell activation and differentiation. No ground truth was available to validate the repertoire findings for the naive and memory subsets. A clonotype was defined as a single alpha or beta chain sequence rather than as a paired alpha/beta receptor. After error correction, only a single occurrence was seen for over 85% of naive TCR sequences, so much steeper abundance distributions were produced than in memory subsets. In both CD4 and CD8 cells, a rise in Gini index and a fall in Shannon and inverse Simpson diversity were observed from naive through CM, EM and EMRA.

From the second PCR step on, the TCR alpha and beta chain libraries were amplified in separate reactions. To determine each donor's CMV status, fresh PBMCs were stimulated overnight with CMV viral lysate, and IFNgamma production from CD4+ T cells was then assessed. Using Miltenyi beads, CD4 T cells were first positively selected, and CD8 T cells were then positively selected from the CD4-negative fraction. Cells were stained for CD3, CD4, CD8, CD45RA, CD27 and a live/dead dye and were sorted on a BD Aria II into four subsets based on CD45RA and CD27. Blood came from a few healthy volunteers, each fractionated into CD4 and CD8 T cells and then into four differentiation subsets. Roughly 120 ml of peripheral blood was collected from each donor, and PBMC were isolated from the blood using Ficoll-Paque PLUS density-gradient centrifugation. Sorted cells were lysed in RLT buffer, after which RNA was extracted using a Qiagen RNeasy kit and stored at -80 degrees C.

The library relied on UMI-ligation and nested PCR. The beta constant-region primer was an equimolar mix of two oligonucleotides covering both TRBC1 and TRBC2. Four rounds of PCR were used to amplify ligated cDNA, with nested alpha and beta constant-region primers being used together with the SP2 primer. A single-stranded oligonucleotide carrying the SP2 primer and a 12-nucleotide UMI was ligated to the 3' end of the cDNA by T4 RNA ligase 1. Incubation of the ligation reaction was carried out at 16 degrees C for roughly 19-25 hours. PCR2 was usually performed as a SYBR Green qPCR and halted at a preset threshold so that over-amplification would not occur. All purifications after the first were performed with Agencourt AMPure XP magnetic beads. Libraries were quantified by Qubit and checked on a TapeStation, with a main peak expected near 650 bp. The pooled libraries were sequenced on an Illumina MiSeq using v2 2x251 paired-end kits, which usually yielded roughly 0.85-2.1 million reads per sample. Each sample library was pooled at roughly 4.1 nM, and about 4.5-7% PhiX was included to improve cluster recognition. The study's processing was this. FASTQ reads processed by Demultiplexor were assigned V and J genes by Decombinator through tag matching that tolerated a single base-pair mismatch. Collapsinator relied on UMIs to fix sequencing errors as well as frequency errors caused by PCR heterogeneity. CDR3Translator translated TCRs and extracted CDR3s from the conserved cysteine to the FGXG phenylalanine, flagging non-productive sequences. Repertoires were subsampled to equal numbers of UMI-defined TCRs before Gini, Shannon entropy and inverse Simpson indices were calculated. Clonotype abundance distributions were fitted to a power law by maximum likelihood within the linear range. Similar UMI counts, unique TCR numbers and clonal distributions were obtained with the pipeline and with MIGEC on one naive CD8 sample. One analysis removed from the naive repertoire any naive TCRs that were also found in any memory subset from the same donor. Repertoires were searched for around 7,300 CMV-associated CDR3 sequences compiled from VDJdb and a published dataset. TCRdb reprocessing: public reads trimmed at Q25 with fastp, clones called with MiXCR, in-frame beta chains kept. Rows matching on CDR3 protein sequence are summarized as one entry with the most common DNA and genes. These V and J calls rely on TCRdb rather than the paper's analysis. A total of roughly 100,000 distinct CDR3 sequences appear in this sample, about 14% of them only once. The ten largest clones represent approximately 2.6% of the sample.

The sample was naive CD8+ T cells from blood. The cell subset or site tag for this specimen amounts to: naive T cells, CD45RA high CD27+. Here the chain combines TRBV5-1 and TRBJ2-5; 8 nucleotides in the junction match TRBD1. This receptor was obtained from a human donor in good health. For the CDR3, the sequence is CASSLYAGGQETQYF. The DNA sequence is TGCGCCAGCAGCTTGTACGCAGGGGGCCAGGAGACCCAGTACTTC. With the rest looked up from the reference TRBV5-1 and TRBJ2-5 genes rather than sequenced, the full variable domain is KAGVTQTPRYLIKTRGQQVTLSCSPISGHRSVSWYQQTPGQGLQFLFEYFSETQRNKGNFPGRFSGRQFSNSRSEMNVSTLELGDSALYLCASSLYAGGQETQYFGPGTRLLVL.